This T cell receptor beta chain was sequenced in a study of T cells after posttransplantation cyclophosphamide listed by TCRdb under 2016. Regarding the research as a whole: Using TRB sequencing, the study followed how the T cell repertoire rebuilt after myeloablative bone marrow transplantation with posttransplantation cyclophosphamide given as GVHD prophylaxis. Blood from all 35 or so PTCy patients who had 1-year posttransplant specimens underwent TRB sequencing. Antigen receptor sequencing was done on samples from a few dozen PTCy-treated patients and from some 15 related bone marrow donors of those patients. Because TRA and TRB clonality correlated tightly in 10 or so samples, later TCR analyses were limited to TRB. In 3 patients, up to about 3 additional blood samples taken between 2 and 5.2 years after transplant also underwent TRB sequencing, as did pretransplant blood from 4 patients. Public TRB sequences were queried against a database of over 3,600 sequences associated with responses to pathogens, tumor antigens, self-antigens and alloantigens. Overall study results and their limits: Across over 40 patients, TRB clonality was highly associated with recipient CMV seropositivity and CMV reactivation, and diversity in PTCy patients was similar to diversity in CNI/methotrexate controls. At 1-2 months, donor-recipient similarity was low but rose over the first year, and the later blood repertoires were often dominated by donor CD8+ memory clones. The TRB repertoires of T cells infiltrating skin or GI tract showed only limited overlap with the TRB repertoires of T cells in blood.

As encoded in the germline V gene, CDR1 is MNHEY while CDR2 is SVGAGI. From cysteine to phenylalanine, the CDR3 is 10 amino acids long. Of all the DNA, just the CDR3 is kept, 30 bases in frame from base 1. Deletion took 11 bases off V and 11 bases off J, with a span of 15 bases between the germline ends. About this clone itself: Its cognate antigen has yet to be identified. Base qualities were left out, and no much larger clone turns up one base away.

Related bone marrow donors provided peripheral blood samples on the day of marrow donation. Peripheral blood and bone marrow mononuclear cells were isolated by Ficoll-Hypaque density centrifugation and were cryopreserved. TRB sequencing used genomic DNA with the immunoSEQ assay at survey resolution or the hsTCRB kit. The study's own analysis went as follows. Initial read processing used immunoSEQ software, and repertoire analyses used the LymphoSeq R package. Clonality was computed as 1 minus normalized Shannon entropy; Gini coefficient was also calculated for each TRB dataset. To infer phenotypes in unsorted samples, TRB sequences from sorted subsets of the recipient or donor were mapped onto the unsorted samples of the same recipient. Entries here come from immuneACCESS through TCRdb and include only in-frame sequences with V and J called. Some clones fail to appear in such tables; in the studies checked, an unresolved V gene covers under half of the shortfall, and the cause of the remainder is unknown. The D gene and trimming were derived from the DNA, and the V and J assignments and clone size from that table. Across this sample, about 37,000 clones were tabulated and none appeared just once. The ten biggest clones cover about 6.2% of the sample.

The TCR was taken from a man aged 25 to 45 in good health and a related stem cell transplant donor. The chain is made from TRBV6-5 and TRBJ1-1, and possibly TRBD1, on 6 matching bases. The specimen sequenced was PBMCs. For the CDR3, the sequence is CAQRGGLAFF. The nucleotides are TGTGCCCAAAGGGGGGGCTTGGCTTTCTTT.